Sequencing of this TCR beta chain was carried out in a study of blood T cell repertoires in COVID-19. Authors' processing steps: Amplification with reference gene primers provided the estimates of nucleated cell counts. TCRdb's table, derived via immunoSEQ multiplex PCR, lists solely in-frame clones and lacks some. V, J and clone size are those of that table, while D and trimming were read from the DNA. The profile covers about 170,000 clones, with 84% appearing a single time and roughly 7.5% taken by the ten largest. CDR1 and CDR2 from the germline V gene are MRHNA and SNTAGT. The V end was cut by 5 bases, the J end by 0 bases, with 11 bases between. The CDR3 consists of 15 residues.

This clonotype was obtained from a man aged 40-49 years who had recovered from COVID-19. The V and J genes are TRBV6-4 and TRBJ1-5; possibly TRBD1 for D (5 bases). Sequencing used peripheral blood. The CDR3 region is CASSIDRNSNQPQHF. The CDR3 region has the DNA TGTGCCAGCAGTATCGACAGAAATAGCAATCAGCCCCAGCATTTT.